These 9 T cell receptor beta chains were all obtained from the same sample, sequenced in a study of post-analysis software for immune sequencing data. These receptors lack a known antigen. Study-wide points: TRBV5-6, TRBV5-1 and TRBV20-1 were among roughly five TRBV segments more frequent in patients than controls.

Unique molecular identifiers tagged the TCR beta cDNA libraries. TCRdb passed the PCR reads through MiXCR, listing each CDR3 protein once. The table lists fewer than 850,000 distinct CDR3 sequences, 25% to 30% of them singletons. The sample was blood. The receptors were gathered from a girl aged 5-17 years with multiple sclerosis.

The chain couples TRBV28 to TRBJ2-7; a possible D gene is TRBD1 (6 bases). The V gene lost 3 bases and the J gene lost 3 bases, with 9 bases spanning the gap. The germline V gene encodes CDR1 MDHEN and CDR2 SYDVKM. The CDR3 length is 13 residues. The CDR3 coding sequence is TGTGCCAGCAGTTTTTCGGACAGCTACGAGCAGTACTTC. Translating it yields CASSFSDSYEQYF.

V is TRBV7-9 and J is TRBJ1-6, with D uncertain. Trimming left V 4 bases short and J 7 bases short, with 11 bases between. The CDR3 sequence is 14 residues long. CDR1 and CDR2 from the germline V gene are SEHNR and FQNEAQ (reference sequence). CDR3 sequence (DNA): TGTGCCAGCAGCTCACGGACTGACAATTCACCCCTCCACTTT. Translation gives CASSSRTDNSPLHF.

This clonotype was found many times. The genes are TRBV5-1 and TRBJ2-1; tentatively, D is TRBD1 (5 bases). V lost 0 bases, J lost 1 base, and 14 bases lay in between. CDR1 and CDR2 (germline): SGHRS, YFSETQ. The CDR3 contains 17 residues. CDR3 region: CASSLVGAGLSYNEQFF. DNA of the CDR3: TGCGCCAGCAGCTTGGTAGGGGCAGGCCTATCCTACAATGAGCAGTTCTTC. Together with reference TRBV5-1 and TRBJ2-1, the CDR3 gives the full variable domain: KAGVTQTPRYLIKTRGQQVTLSCSPISGHRSVSWYQQTPGQGLQFLFEYFSETQRNKGNFPGRFSGRQFSNSRSEMNVSTLELGDSALYLCASSLVGAGLSYNEQFFGPGTRLTVL.

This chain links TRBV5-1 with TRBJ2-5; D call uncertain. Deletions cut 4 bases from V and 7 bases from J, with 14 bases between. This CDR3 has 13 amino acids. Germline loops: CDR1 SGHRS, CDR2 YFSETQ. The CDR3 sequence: CASSVNSGATQYF. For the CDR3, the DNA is TGCGCCAGCAGCGTTAACAGTGGAGCGACCCAGTACTTC.

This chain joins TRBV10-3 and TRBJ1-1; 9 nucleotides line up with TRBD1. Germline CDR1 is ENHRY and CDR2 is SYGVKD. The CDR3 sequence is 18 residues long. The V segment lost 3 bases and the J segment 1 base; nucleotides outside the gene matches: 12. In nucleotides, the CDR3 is TGTGCCATCAGTGACATAAGACAGGGGGGAGATGGGAACACTGAAGCTTTCTTT. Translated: CAISDIRQGGDGNTEAFF.

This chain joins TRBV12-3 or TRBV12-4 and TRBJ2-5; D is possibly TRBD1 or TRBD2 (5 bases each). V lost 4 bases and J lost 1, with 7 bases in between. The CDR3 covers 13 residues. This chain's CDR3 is CASSWDGQETQYF. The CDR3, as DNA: TGTGCCAGCAGTTGGGACGGCCAAGAGACCCAGTACTTC.

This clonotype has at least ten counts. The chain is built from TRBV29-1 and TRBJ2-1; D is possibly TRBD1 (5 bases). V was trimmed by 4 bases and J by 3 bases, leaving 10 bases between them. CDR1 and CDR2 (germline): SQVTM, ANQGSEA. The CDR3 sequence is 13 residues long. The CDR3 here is CSVGDDSYNEQFF. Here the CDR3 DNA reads TGCAGCGTTGGGGATGACAGCTACAATGAGCAGTTCTTC.

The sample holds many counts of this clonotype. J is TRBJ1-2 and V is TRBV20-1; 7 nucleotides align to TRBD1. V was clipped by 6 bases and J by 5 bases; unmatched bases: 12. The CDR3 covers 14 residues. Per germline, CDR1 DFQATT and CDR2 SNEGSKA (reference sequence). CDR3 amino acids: CSAGGRGTAYGYTF. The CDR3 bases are TGCAGTGCCGGAGGAAGGGGGACAGCTTATGGCTACACCTTC.

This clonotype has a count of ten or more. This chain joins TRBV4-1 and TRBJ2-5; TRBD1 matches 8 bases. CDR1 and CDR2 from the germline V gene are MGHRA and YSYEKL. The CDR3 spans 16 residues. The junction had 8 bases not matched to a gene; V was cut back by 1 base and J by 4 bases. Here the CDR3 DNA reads TGCGCCAGCAGCCAAGGTCTGACAGGGGCCGGAGAGACCCAGTACTTC. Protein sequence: CASSQGLTGAGETQYF.